This T cell receptor (beta chain) was identified during a study of T cell changes during pregnancy in multiple sclerosis. Measured with immunoSEQ multiplex PCR; TCRdb has only the in-frame clones, and not every one. The sample consists of about 26,000 clones, approximately 89% of them appearing once. Deletions cut 0 bases from V and 5 bases from J, with 8 bases between. Germline V lookup: CDR1 MGHRA, CDR2 YSYEKL. The CDR3 covers 13 residues. This sample comprised CD8+ T cells from peripheral blood mononuclear cells, obtained in the second trimester of pregnancy. V gene TRBV4-1 combines with J gene TRBJ2-7; tentative D call: TRBD1 (6 bases). This clonotype was sampled from a female donor with multiple sclerosis, enrolled in a pregnancy study. The DNA of the CDR3 is TGCGCCAGCAGCCAAGAAAGGACAGACGAGCAGTACTTC. This encodes CASSQERTDEQYF.